These 12 T cell receptor beta chains originate from one sample sequenced in a study of blood T cell repertoires in COVID-19. TCRdb keeps only in-frame clones here, not all; method: immunoSEQ multiplex PCR. The table shows about 160,000 clones, with 70% to 90% occurring only once. Material for sequencing was peripheral blood. The receptors come from a man in his sixties who had recovered from COVID-19.

The chain combines TRBV12-3 or TRBV12-4 with TRBJ1-2, with 8 bases lining up with TRBD1. The V and J ends lost 6 bases and 8 bases, in that order; junction bases with no gene match: 8. The CDR3 loop spans 13 amino acids. CDR3 DNA: TGTGCCAGCAGCGGCAGGGGGCGGTTAGGCTACACCTTC. It codes for CASSGRGRLGYTF.

In this sample, this clone turned up once. This chain connects TRBV19 to TRBJ2-5; 8 positions match TRBD2. This CDR3 contains 14 residues. The J segment lost 5 bases and the V segment lost 4 bases, leaving 6 bases of the junction unmatched. The germline V gene has CDR1 LNHDA and CDR2 SQIVND (reference sequence). The CDR3 spells CASSTGLAGETQYF. The CDR3 DNA sequence: TGTGCCAGTAGTACCGGACTAGCCGGCGAGACCCAGTACTTC.

CDR3 DNA: TGTGCCACCAGCAGAGATCAGGGGCGCGGGCAGTACTTC. It specifies CATSRDQGRGQYF. The V and J genes are TRBV15 and TRBJ2-7; tentative D call: TRBD1 (6 bases). This CDR3 comprises 13 residues. Germline V gives CDR1 LNHNV, CDR2 YYDKDF (reference sequence). Deletions cut 0 bases from V and 9 bases from J, with 12 bases between.

This clone was seen only once. The chain couples TRBV6-2 or TRBV6-3 to TRBJ2-7; D may be TRBD2 (5 bases). The CDR3 is made up of 14 amino acids. Trimming left V 0 bases short and J 7 bases short, with 13 bases between. Germline lookup yields CDR1 MNHEY and CDR2 SVGEGT. CDR3 in amino acids: CASSYSPGVPEQYF. In nucleotides, the CDR3 is TGTGCCAGCAGTTACTCGCCCGGGGTCCCGGAGCAGTACTTC.

The gene calls are TRBV5-1 and TRBJ1-2; 7 nucleotides match TRBD1. CDR1 is SGHRS, CDR2 YFSETQ, per germline. V lost 4 bases to trimming and J lost 4 bases; unmatched junction nucleotides: 10. The CDR3 length is 15 residues. This chain's CDR3 is CASSPREGAGYGYTF. CDR3 nucleotides: TGCGCCAGCAGCCCGAGAGAGGGGGCCGGCTATGGCTACACCTTC.

The chain carries TRBV3-1 (or the pseudogene TRBV3-2) and TRBJ1-4, with TRBD1 matching over 8 bases. This CDR3 is 18 amino acids long. Looked up from germline, CDR1 is LGHDT and CDR2 is YNNKEL (reference sequence). The junction had 11 bases not matched to a gene; V was cut back by 0 bases and J by 5 bases. The CDR3, as DNA: TGTGCCAGCAGCCAAGATTCTTTCTACACAGGGGGGAATGAAAAACTGTTTTTT. Amino acids: CASSQDSFYTGGNEKLFF.

The rearrangement joins TRBV19 to TRBJ1-4; the D gene is possibly TRBD1 (5 bases). CDR1 is LNHDA, CDR2 SQIVND, per germline (reference sequence). The CDR3 sequence is 13 residues long. V lost 5 bases and J lost 6, with 10 bases in between. The CDR3: CASSVGGYEKLFF. DNA of the CDR3: TGTGCCAGTAGTGTGGGGGGATATGAAAAACTGTTTTTT.

The chain recombines TRBV2 with TRBJ2-1, with 11 bases that match TRBD1. Germline lookup yields CDR1 SNHLY and CDR2 FYNNEI. V lost 5 bases to trimming and J lost 5 bases; unmatched junction nucleotides: 5. CDR3 length: 15 amino acids. CDR3 in amino acids: CASSTGTGGNNEQFF. The CDR3 DNA reads as TGTGCCAGCAGTACCGGGACAGGGGGGAACAATGAGCAGTTCTTC.

The chain is built from TRBV4-3 and TRBJ2-7, with 8 bases identical to TRBD2. V trimming: 4 bases; J trimming: 0 bases; junction bases outside the gene matches: 8. The CDR3 sequence is 16 residues long. The germline gives CDR1 LGHNA, CDR2 YSLEER. DNA of the CDR3: TGCGCCAGCAGCCCGAGACCGAGCGGGGGCTCCTACGAGCAGTACTTC. It codes for CASSPRPSGGSYEQYF.

V is TRBV9 and J is TRBJ2-5, with 11 bases identical to TRBD1. Per the germline V gene, CDR1 is SGDLS and CDR2 is YYNGEE. Trimming cost V 4 bases and J 5 bases; bases outside gene matches: 10. The CDR3 spans 16 residues. DNA for the CDR3: TGTGCCAGCAGCAGATGGACAGGGGGCGTGGGGGAGACCCAGTACTTC. Its protein product is CASSRWTGGVGETQYF.

The rearrangement uses TRBV6-5 and TRBJ1-1; D is perhaps TRBD1 (5 bases). Between the trimmed V and J ends, which lost 5 bases and 8 bases, there was a span of 12 bases. Looked up from germline, CDR1 is MNHEY and CDR2 is SVGAGI. The CDR3 is 12 amino acids. The CDR3 DNA is TGTGCCAGCAGTACCTTACGACAGGAAGCTTTCTTT. The encoded protein is CASSTLRQEAFF.

The rearrangement uses TRBV5-1 and TRBJ1-2; possibly TRBD1 for D (6 bases). There are 12 residues in the CDR3. Trimming left V 4 bases short and J 8 bases short, with 12 bases between. CDR1 and CDR2 (germline): SGHRS, YFSETQ. CDR3 coding DNA: TGCGCCAGCAGCGGAACAGGGCAAGGCTACACCTTC. Protein sequence: CASSGTGQGYTF. The complete variable domain, with remaining parts taken from reference TRBV5-1 and TRBJ1-2, reads KAGVTQTPRYLIKTRGQQVTLSCSPISGHRSVSWYQQTPGQGLQFLFEYFSETQRNKGNFPGRFSGRQFSNSRSEMNVSTLELGDSALYLCASSGTGQGYTFGSGTRLTVV.